These 25 T cell receptor beta chains originate from one sample sequenced in a study of metastatic and nonmetastatic thyroid tumors (TCRdb year 2020). No patient had received any treatment before thyroid surgery. Libraries were prepared through PCR. Data came from an Illumina HiSeq 4000. The public reads were quality trimmed at Q25 with fastp and then assembled into clones with MiXCR by TCRdb, keeping productive beta chains. This sample holds some 17,000 clones; under 35% were observed only once. Together, the top ten hold approximately 13% of the sample. Material: adjacent normal tissue. These receptor sequences come from a female donor with papillary thyroid cancer or a benign thyroid nodule (not recorded which). Some clones in this sample may be carry-over from other donors' samples.

The chain recombines TRBV6-1 with TRBJ2-7; TRBD2 matches at 9 bases. This CDR3 comprises 15 residues. V gave up 1 base and J gave up 0 bases; unmatched junction bases: 1. Germline V gene sequence: CDR1 MNHNS, CDR2 SASEGT. The CDR3 loop reads CASSEDSGSSYEQYF. The CDR3 DNA is TGTGCCAGCAGTGAAGATAGCGGGAGCTCCTACGAGCAGTACTTC.

This clone was counted a few times. V and J are TRBV7-3 and TRBJ2-3, with 11 bases identical to TRBD2. The germline CDR1 and CDR2 sequences are SGHTA and FQGTGA. After removal of 0 bases from V and 3 bases from J, the junction contained 8 bases not matched to a gene. This CDR3 contains 18 residues. The CDR3 nucleotides are TGTGCCAGCAGCTTAACCCAAATAGCGGGAGGGCCAACAGATACGCAGTATTTT. Translation gives CASSLTQIAGGPTDTQYF.

This clone turned up a few times. The rearrangement joins TRBV11-2 to TRBJ2-1, with 7 bases fitting TRBD1. V shed 0 bases and J 4 bases; nucleotides not matched to a gene: 6. CDR1 is SGHAT, CDR2 FQNNGV, per germline. The CDR3 has 16 residues. The CDR3 DNA reads as TGTGCCAGCAGCTTAGATGGACAGGTCACTTACAATGAGCAGTTCTTC. It codes for CASSLDGQVTYNEQFF.

The rearrangement links TRBV4-3 to TRBJ1-2, with TRBD1 identical over 8 bases. V dropped 3 bases and J dropped 8; count of bases not matched to a gene: 8. Germline CDR1 is LGHNA and CDR2 is YSLEER. CDR3 length: 14 amino acids. CDR3 sequence (DNA): TGCGCCAGCAGCCATTCGGACAGGGTGGAGGGCTACACCTTC. This codes for CASSHSDRVEGYTF.

This clone appeared many times. V usage is TRBV6-1 and J usage is TRBJ1-1, with TRBD1 matching 7 bases. CDR3 length equals 16 residues. CDR1 and CDR2 (germline): MNHNS, SASEGT. The J segment lost 3 bases and the V segment lost 0 bases, leaving 7 bases of the junction unmatched. This CDR3 reads CASSEAYGTDYTEAFF. CDR3 nucleotides: TGTGCCAGCAGTGAAGCATACGGGACAGACTACACTGAAGCTTTCTTT.

About this clone itself: This CDR3 is missing its conserved last phenylalanine or tryptophan, likely due to a read error. V usage is TRBV5-1 and J usage is TRBJ1-2; the D is unclear. This CDR3 has 13 amino acids. V was trimmed by 4 bases and J by 4 bases, leaving 11 bases between them. The germline V gene encodes CDR1 SGHRS and CDR2 YFSETQ. The CDR3 DNA reads as TGCGCCAGCAGCCCGTATCGCACCTATGGCTACACCTCC. Protein product: CASSPYRTYGYTS.

By frequency in the sample, this clone is large (0.1 to 1%). The chain has TRBV20-1 and TRBJ1-6; D uncertain. CDR1 and CDR2 from the germline V gene are DFQATT and SNEGSKA (reference sequence). CDR3 length: 16 amino acids. The V gene lost 2 bases and the J gene lost 9 bases, with 20 bases spanning the gap. This chain's CDR3 is CSARIYSPSALSPLHF. The CDR3 DNA sequence: TGCAGTGCTAGAATATATTCCCCTTCTGCTCTTTCACCCCTCCACTTT.

This rearrangement joins TRBV19 to TRBJ2-4; TRBD1 or TRBD2 may be the D gene (6 bases each). Germline V gives CDR1 LNHDA, CDR2 SQIVND (reference sequence). The CDR3 totals 16 residues. The ends were cut back, 1 base at V and 0 bases at J, with 10 bases in the middle. CDR3: CASSIGGALAKNIQYF. The CDR3 nucleotides read TGTGCCAGTAGTATAGGGGGGGCCTTAGCCAAAAACATTCAGTACTTC. The whole variable domain, filled in from reference TRBV19 and TRBJ2-4, reads DGGITQSPKYLFRKEGQNVTLSCEQNLNHDAMYWYRQDPGQGLRLIYYSQIVNDFQKGDIAEGYSVSREKKESFPLTVTSAQKNPTAFYLCASSIGGALAKNIQYFGAGTRLSVL.

J is TRBJ2-2 and V is TRBV20-1; TRBD1 aligns across 9 bases. After removal of 4 bases from V and 7 bases from J, the junction contained 4 bases not matched to a gene. The CDR3 is 13 residues long. Germline CDR1 DFQATT, CDR2 SNEGSKA (reference sequence). CDR3 residues: CSAKQGAGGELFF. The CDR3 nucleotides read TGCAGTGCTAAACAGGGGGCCGGCGGGGAGCTGTTTTTT.

This clone came up a few times. This chain joins TRBV7-8 and TRBJ1-1; D may be TRBD1 (6 bases). This CDR3 has 15 amino acids. Between the trimmed V and J ends, which lost 1 base and 1 base, there was a span of 10 bases. Germline CDR1 is SGHVS and CDR2 is FQNEAQ. CDR3 nucleotide sequence: TGTGCCAGCAGCTTAGACAGGGTTGCGAACACTGAAGCTTTCTTT. Amino acid sequence: CASSLDRVANTEAFF.

In this sample, this clone turned up a few times. This chain connects TRBV6-1 to TRBJ2-2, with D hard to call. The CDR3 extends over 14 amino acids. The germline CDR1 and CDR2 sequences are MNHNS and SASEGT. V lost 5 bases to trimming and J lost 1 base, with 8 bases between them. The CDR3 DNA reads as TGTGCCAGCAGTTCGGCATTGAACACCGGGGAGCTGTTTTTT. Translating gives CASSSALNTGELFF.

The table lists this clone with a few counts. The chain has TRBV9 and TRBJ2-3, with TRBD2 matching 8 bases. Germline V CDR1 and CDR2: SGDLS, YYNGEE. CDR3 length equals 17 residues. Trimming took 2 bases from V and 2 from J; bases not matched to a gene: 10. CDR3 coding DNA: TGTGCCAGCAGCGTGGGACTAGGTCCCCCCTACACAGATACGCAGTATTTT. Amino acids: CASSVGLGPPYTDTQYF. The full variable domain, rest sourced from reference TRBV9 and TRBJ2-3, is DSGVTQTPKHLITATGQRVTLRCSPRSGDLSVYWYQQSLDQGLQFLIQYYNGEERAKGNILERFSAQQFPDLHSELNLSSLELGDSALYFCASSVGLGPPYTDTQYFGPGTRLTVL.

This clone was counted a few times. The V gene is TRBV6-1, the J gene TRBJ1-4; 11 positions agree with TRBD1. The CDR3 spans 14 residues. From germline, CDR1 is MNHNS and CDR2 SASEGT. V shed 6 bases, J shed 7 bases, and the junction held 4 bases outside the gene matches. In DNA form, the CDR3 reads TGTGCCAGCAGGCTCGGACAGGGGGCTGAAAAACTGTTTTTT. Its protein is CASRLGQGAEKLFF.

Many counts were recorded for this clone. The V gene is TRBV12-3 or TRBV12-4, the J gene TRBJ2-1; D may be TRBD2 (6 bases). The CDR3 consists of 15 residues. The V end lost 1 base, the J end lost 7 bases, and 14 bases lay between the germline ends. The CDR3 DNA is TGTGCCAGCAGTTTAGGTGGGACTCTCAGGAATGAGCAGTTCTTC. It encodes CASSLGGTLRNEQFF.

The genes are TRBV4-1 and TRBJ2-1; perhaps TRBD2 as D (6 bases). Germline V CDR1 and CDR2: MGHRA, YSYEKL. The V gene lost 1 base and the J gene lost 10 bases, with 11 bases spanning the gap. CDR3 length: 13 amino acids. The CDR3 sequence is CASSQVRSGEQFF. As DNA, the CDR3 is TGCGCCAGCAGCCAAGTGAGGAGCGGGGAGCAGTTCTTC.

This clone is termed medium-sized. The chain carries TRBV28 and TRBJ2-1; the match to TRBD2 covers 9 bases. With 7 bases clipped from V and 4 bases from J, the junction kept 11 bases outside the gene matches. CDR1 is MDHEN and CDR2 is SYDVKM in the germline V gene. The CDR3 is 16 amino acids. The CDR3 spells CASTPRGLAGYNEQFF. The DNA of the CDR3 is TGTGCCAGCACCCCCCGGGGGCTAGCGGGATACAATGAGCAGTTCTTC.

The chain combines TRBV5-1 with TRBJ1-4; 7 bases map to TRBD1. The germline CDR1 and CDR2 sequences are SGHRS and YFSETQ. This CDR3 comprises 17 residues. Trimming removed 3 bases from V and 4 bases from J; junction bases left unmatched: 12. Here the CDR3 DNA reads TGCGCCAGCAGCTGGACAGCCCGACAGGGCTTTAATGAAAAACTGTTTTTT. This encodes CASSWTARQGFNEKLFF. Combining the CDR3 with reference TRBV5-1 and TRBJ1-4 gives the whole variable domain KAGVTQTPRYLIKTRGQQVTLSCSPISGHRSVSWYQQTPGQGLQFLFEYFSETQRNKGNFPGRFSGRQFSNSRSEMNVSTLELGDSALYLCASSWTARQGFNEKLFFGSGTQLSVL.

The chain has TRBV25-1 and TRBJ2-3, with D unclear. The germline V gene encodes CDR1 MGHDK and CDR2 SYGVNS. V was clipped by 2 bases and J by 0 bases, with 6 bases between them. CDR3 length equals 14 residues. CDR3 coding DNA: TGTGCCAGCAGTGAACATGGGAGCACAGATACGCAGTATTTT. The encoded protein is CASSEHGSTDTQYF.

The CDR3 is CASSLGQGEGAYEQYF. CDR3 bases: TGTGCCAGCAGCTTAGGACAAGGGGAGGGGGCCTACGAGCAGTACTTC. The chain combines TRBV11-3 with TRBJ2-7; D is perhaps TRBD2 (7 bases). Looked up from germline, CDR1 is SGHNT and CDR2 is YENEEA. The CDR3 is made up of 16 amino acids. The V gene lost 1 base and the J gene lost 2 bases, with 15 bases spanning the gap.

This clone qualifies as medium-sized (0.01 to 0.1%). The chain employs TRBV15 and TRBJ2-1; 12 positions match TRBD2. CDR1 and CDR2 from the germline V gene are LNHNV and YYDKDF (reference sequence). The CDR3 has 17 amino acids. Losses at the gene ends were 5 bases for V and 2 bases for J; bases not matched to a gene: 7. CDR3 loop: CATSDPRTSGTYNEQFF. CDR3 DNA sequence: TGTGCCACCAGCGATCCACGGACTAGCGGGACCTACAATGAGCAGTTCTTC. Full variable domain (outside the CDR3, taken from reference TRBV15 and TRBJ2-1): DAMVIQNPRYQVTQFGKPVTLSCSQTLNHNVMYWYQQKSSQAPKLLFHYYDKDFNNEADTPDNFQSRRPNTSFCFLDIRSPGLGDTAMYLCATSDPRTSGTYNEQFFGPGTRLTVL.

In the case of this clone: An end of the junction does not agree with germline; a read error may underlie this. J is TRBJ1-6 and V is TRBV5-1, with no clear D. This CDR3 is 17 amino acids long. Germline V gives CDR1 SGHRS, CDR2 YFSETQ. The CDR3 loop reads CASSLVGPVFNNSPLHF. Written as DNA, the CDR3 is TGCGCCAGCAGCTTGGTGGGTCCTGTTTTCAATAATTCACCCCTACACTTT. The variable domain in full, with the rest retrieved from reference TRBV5-1 and TRBJ1-6, is KAGVTQTPRYLIKTRGQQVTLSCSPISGHRSVSWYQQTPGQGLQFLFEYFSETQRNKGNFPGRFSGRQFSNSRSEMNVSTLELGDSALYLCASSLVGPVFNNSPLHFGNGTRLTVT.

This clone occurred many times. The rearrangement links TRBV6-2 or TRBV6-3 to TRBJ1-3; D is perhaps TRBD1 (5 bases). Germline V lookup: CDR1 MNHEY, CDR2 SVGEGT. The CDR3 contains 14 residues. Between the trimmed V and J ends, which lost 4 bases and 2 bases, there was a span of 9 bases. The CDR3 sequence: CASSSGLPGNTIYF. Here the CDR3 DNA reads TGTGCCAGCAGTTCGGGACTTCCTGGAAACACCATATATTTT.

This clone was found a few times. This chain links TRBV7-2 with TRBJ1-2; 7 bases line up with TRBD1. The CDR3 is made up of 13 amino acids. Germline assignment: CDR1 SGHTA and CDR2 FQGNSA. J lost 4 bases, V lost 7 bases, and 6 bases had no gene match. The CDR3 here is CASTVQGVYGYTF. CDR3 in DNA: TGTGCCAGCACTGTGCAGGGGGTCTATGGCTACACCTTC.

This clone was recorded at least ten times. This CDR3 is also generated by other DNA sequences in the sample. V usage is TRBV19 and J usage is TRBJ2-7; D ambiguous. Trimming cost V 5 bases and J 2 bases, with 13 bases left between them. This CDR3 comprises 14 residues. CDR1 is LNHDA, CDR2 SQIVND, per germline (reference sequence). The chain's CDR3 is CASSYRVFPYEQYF. The CDR3 DNA sequence: TGTGCCAGTAGTTATAGGGTGTTTCCCTACGAGCAGTACTTC.

The genes are TRBV6-1 and TRBJ2-7, with TRBD2 matching over 10 bases. Germline loops: CDR1 MNHNS, CDR2 SASEGT. Trimming cost V 5 bases and J 3 bases; bases outside gene matches: 10. The length of the CDR3 is 16 residues. The CDR3 reads CASSSYSGTSVYEQYF. The DNA of the CDR3 is TGTGCCAGCAGTTCCTACTCCGGGACTAGCGTCTACGAGCAGTACTTC.